This T cell receptor beta chain comes out of a study of blood T cell repertoires in COVID-19. Turning to the study itself: In each case, the material was cDNA or gDNA derived from T cells, B-cell-depleted T cells, or PBMCs.

Some clones are missing from TCRdb's copy, which holds only in-frame ones; the method was immunoSEQ multiplex PCR. The repertoire holds a few hundred thousand clones, with 90% as singletons. Ages ranged from roughly 18 to 100 years, with residence in 24 US areas. Participants reported their clinical history, and cohort assignment relied on those reports. This clone was counted between two and nine times. The receptor's source is a man aged 25 to 45 who had been exposed to COVID-19. Sequencing was carried out using PBMCs or T cells enriched from blood (not recorded which).

CDR3: CASSPHGQALTGYTF. As DNA, the CDR3 is TGTGCCAGTAGTCCCCACGGACAGGCTTTGACCGGCTACACCTTC. This sequence joins TRBV19 and TRBJ1-2, with 7 bases aligning to TRBD1. Germline assignment: CDR1 LNHDA and CDR2 SQIVND (reference sequence). With V trimmed by 5 bases and J by 8 bases, 14 bases remained unmatched. The CDR3 has 15 residues.